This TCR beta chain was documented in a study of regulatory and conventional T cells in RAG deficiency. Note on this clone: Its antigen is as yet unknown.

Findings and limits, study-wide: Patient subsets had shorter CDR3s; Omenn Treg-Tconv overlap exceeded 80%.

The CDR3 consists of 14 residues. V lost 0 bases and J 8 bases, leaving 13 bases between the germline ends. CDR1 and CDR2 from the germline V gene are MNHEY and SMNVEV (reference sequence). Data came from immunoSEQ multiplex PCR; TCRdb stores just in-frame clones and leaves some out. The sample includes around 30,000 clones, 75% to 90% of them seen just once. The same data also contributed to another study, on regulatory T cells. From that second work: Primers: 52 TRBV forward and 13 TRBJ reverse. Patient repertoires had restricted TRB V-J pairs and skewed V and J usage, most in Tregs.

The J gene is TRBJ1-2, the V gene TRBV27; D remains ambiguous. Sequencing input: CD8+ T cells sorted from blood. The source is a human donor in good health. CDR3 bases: TGTGCCAGCAGTTTATCCTGGGGAGGAGAGGGCTACACCTTC. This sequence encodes CASSLSWGGEGYTF.